This TCR beta chain was sequenced for a study of T cell repertoires in cytomegalovirus infection. Study-wide context: CMV infection together with matching HLA type was indicated by public TCR beta signatures.

Using its own MiXCR run on the reads, TCRdb lists one record per CDR3 protein. The data show roughly 760,000 distinct CDR3 sequences, 35% seen once. A few counts support this clonotype. The antigen is undetermined. One end of the junction is discordant with germline, which a read error may explain. This CDR3 is built from 12 residues. Germline V gives CDR1 SGHVS, CDR2 FQNEAQ. Overall study results and limits: The ex vivo response was dominated by HLA-C-restricted CMV-specific TCR beta clonotypes. The cumulative frequency of public TCR beta families identified carriers of CMV plus the relevant HLA.

The source material was PBMCs. This TCR was sampled from a human donor in good health (CMV status not recorded). Some clones in this sample may be carry-over from other donors' samples. The chain links TRBV7-8 to TRBJ2-7; D remains unclear. For the CDR3, the DNA is TGTGCCAGCACCTTAATGGATAACGAGCAGTACTTC. Translation: CASTLMDNEQYF.